This T cell receptor beta chain appears in the sequencing data of a study of blood T cells in healthy people across ages. Through a sample-barcoded 5' primer and a J-beta primer mix, a second PCR was run for roughly 7 to 12 cycles. TCRdb redid the calling of the 5' RACE reads with MiXCR, one entry per CDR3 protein. The sample gives 700,000 to 900,000 distinct CDR3 sequences, roughly 24% of which show up once; 2.5% to 3.5% is in the top ten. CDR3 length equals 16 residues. The same data also went into a second study, on T cells of mothers and their children.

V is TRBV21-1 and J is TRBJ1-5. TRBV21-1 is termed a pseudogene. Source material: blood. This TCR came from a boy younger than 18 in good health. The CDR3 here is CASSKDGKYSNQPQHF. As DNA, the CDR3 is TGTGCCAGCAGCAAAGATGGGAAGTATAGCAATCAGCCCCAGCATTTT.